The source of this T cell receptor (beta chain) is a study of T-cell reconstitution after alpha-beta-depleted transplantation in children. The CDR3 is 17 amino acids. Germline CDR1 is SGHRS and CDR2 is YFSETQ. Trimming removed 0 bases from V and 5 bases from J; junction bases left unmatched: 10. This clonotype has more than one count but fewer than ten. Library preparation (for TCRbeta) was performed with unique molecular identifiers. TCRdb reprocessed the PCR reads via MiXCR and lists one record per CDR3 protein. This sample has around 380,000 distinct CDR3 sequences, with roughly 11% found just once.

Source: PBMCs from the stem cell graft donor, taken from the stem cell graft. The chain recombines TRBV5-1 with TRBJ2-5; 10 bases are a match to TRBD2. This receptor was taken from a human donor who donated a stem cell graft to a child with acute myeloid leukemia. The CDR3 sequence: CASSLVPAGGPLETQYF. The CDR3, as DNA: TGCGCCAGCAGCTTGGTGCCAGCGGGGGGGCCCCTTGAGACCCAGTACTTC.